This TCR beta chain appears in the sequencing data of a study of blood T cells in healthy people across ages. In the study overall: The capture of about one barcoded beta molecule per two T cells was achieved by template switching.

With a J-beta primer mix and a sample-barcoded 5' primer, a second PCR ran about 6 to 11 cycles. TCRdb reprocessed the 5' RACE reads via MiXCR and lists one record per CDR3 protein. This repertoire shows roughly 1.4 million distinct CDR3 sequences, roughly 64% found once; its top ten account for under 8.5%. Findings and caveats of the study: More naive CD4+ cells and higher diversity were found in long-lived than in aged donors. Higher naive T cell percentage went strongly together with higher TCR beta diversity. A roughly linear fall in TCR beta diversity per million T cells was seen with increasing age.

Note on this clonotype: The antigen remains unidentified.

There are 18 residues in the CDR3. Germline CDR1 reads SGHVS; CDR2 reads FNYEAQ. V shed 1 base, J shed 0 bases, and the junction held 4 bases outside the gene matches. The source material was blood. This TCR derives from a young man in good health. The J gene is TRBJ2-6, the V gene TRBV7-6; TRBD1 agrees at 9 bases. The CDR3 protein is CASSLVGDRASGANVLTF. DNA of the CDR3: TGTGCCAGCAGCTTAGTAGGGGACAGGGCCTCTGGGGCCAACGTCCTGACTTTC.